This T cell receptor beta chain derives from a study of identical twins. Study results and caveats: The study found weaker excess twin sharing in beta out-of-frame sequences. Conclusions were based on cross-sectional statistical analysis, without following the same donors. Recombination models fit unrelated individuals' TCR alpha sharing but underestimated twins'.

The germline V gene encodes CDR1 SGDLS and CDR2 YYNGEE. The V end was cut by 3 bases, the J end by 0 bases, with 7 bases between. CDR3 length: 13 amino acids. TCRdb reprocessed the 5' RACE reads via MiXCR and lists one record per CDR3 protein. This sample has 350,000 or so distinct CDR3 sequences, with roughly 10% found just once. To note about this clonotype: No antigen is known for it. A much larger clone is a single base away; this may be a read error. The CDR3 ends on some other residue instead of the conserved phenylalanine or tryptophan, so this is likely a read error.

This rearrangement joins TRBV9 to TRBJ2-7, with D unclear. This clonotype was obtained from a woman aged 50 to 60 in good health. The sample consisted of naive T cells sorted from blood. CDR3 bases: TGTGCCAGCAGCGCCTTCCCCTCCTACGAGCAGTACTGC. Translating it yields CASSAFPSYEQYC.